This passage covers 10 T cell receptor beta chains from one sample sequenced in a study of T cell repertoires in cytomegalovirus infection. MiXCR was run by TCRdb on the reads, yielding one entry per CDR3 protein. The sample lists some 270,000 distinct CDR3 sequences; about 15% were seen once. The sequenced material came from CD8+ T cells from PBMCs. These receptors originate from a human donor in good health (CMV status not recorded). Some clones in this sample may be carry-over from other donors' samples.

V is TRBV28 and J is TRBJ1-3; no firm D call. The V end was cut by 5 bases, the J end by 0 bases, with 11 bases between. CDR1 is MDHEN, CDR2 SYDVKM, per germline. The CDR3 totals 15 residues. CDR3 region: CASSLDGASGNTIYF. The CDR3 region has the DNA TGTGCCAGCAGTCTGGACGGTGCCTCTGGAAACACCATATATTTT.

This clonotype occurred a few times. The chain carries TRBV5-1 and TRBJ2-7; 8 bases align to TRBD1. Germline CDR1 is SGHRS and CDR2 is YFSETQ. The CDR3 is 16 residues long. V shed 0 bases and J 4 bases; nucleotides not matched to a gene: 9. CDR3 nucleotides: TGCGCCAGCAGCTTGGCCGCAGCAGGGGGCTTGTACGAGCAGTACTTC. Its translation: CASSLAAAGGLYEQYF.

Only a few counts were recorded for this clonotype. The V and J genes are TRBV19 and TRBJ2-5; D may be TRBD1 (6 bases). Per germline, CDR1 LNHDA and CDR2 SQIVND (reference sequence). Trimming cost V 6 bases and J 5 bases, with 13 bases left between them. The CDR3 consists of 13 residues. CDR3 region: CASRRTVGETQYF. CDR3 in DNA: TGTGCCAGTAGGAGGACAGTAGGGGAGACCCAGTACTTC. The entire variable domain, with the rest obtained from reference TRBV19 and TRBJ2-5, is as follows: DGGITQSPKYLFRKEGQNVTLSCEQNLNHDAMYWYRQDPGQGLRLIYYSQIVNDFQKGDIAEGYSVSREKKESFPLTVTSAQKNPTAFYLCASRRTVGETQYFGPGTRLLVL.

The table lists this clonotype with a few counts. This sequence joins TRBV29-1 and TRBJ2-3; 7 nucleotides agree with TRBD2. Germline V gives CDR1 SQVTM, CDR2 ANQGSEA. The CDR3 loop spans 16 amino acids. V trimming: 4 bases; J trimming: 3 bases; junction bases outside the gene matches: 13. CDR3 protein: CSVVPRLAGGTDTQYF. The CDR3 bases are TGCAGCGTTGTCCCGCGACTAGCAGGAGGGACAGATACGCAGTATTTT.

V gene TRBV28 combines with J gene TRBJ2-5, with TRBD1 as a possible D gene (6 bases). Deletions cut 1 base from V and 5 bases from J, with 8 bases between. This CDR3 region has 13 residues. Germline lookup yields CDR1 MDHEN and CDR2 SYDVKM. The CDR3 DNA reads TGTGCCAGCAGTTTATCAGGGGATGAGACCCAGTACTTC. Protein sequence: CASSLSGDETQYF.

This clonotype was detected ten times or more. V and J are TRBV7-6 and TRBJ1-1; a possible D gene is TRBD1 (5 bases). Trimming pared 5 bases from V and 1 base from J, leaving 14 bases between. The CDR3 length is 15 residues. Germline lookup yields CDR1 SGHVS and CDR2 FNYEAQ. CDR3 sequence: CASSLQGEGNTEAFF. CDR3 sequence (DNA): TGTGCCAGCAGCCTACAAGGGGAGGGGAACACTGAAGCTTTCTTT.

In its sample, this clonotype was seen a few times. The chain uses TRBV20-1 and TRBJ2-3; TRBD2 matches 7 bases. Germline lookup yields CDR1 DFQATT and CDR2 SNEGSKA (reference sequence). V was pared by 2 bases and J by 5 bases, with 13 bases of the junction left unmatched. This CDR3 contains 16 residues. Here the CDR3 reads CSARMTLGRDQDTQYF. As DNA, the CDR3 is TGCAGTGCTAGAATGACGTTGGGGAGGGACCAAGATACGCAGTATTTT.

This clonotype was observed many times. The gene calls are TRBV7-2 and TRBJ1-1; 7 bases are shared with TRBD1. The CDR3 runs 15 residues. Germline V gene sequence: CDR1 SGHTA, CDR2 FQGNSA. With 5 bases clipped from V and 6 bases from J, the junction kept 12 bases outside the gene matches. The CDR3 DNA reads TGTGCCAGCAGCCAGCAGACAGGGCTCCTCTCTGAAGCTTTCTTT. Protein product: CASSQQTGLLSEAFF.

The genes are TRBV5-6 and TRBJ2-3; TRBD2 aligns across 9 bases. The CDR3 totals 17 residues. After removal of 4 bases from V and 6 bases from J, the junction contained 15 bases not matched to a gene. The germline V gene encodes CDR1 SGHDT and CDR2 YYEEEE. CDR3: CASSLAGGQRDSDTQYF. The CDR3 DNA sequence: TGTGCCAGCAGCCTGGCGGGGGGGCAACGGGACAGCGATACGCAGTATTTT.

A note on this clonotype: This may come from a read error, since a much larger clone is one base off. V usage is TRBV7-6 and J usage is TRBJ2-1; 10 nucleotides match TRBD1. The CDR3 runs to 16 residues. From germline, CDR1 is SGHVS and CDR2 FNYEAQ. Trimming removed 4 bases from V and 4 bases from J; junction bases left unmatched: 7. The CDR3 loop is CASSSVGTGAYNEQFF. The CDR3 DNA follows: TGTGCCAGCAGCTCGGTCGGGACAGGGGCTTACAATGAGCAGTTCTTC.